Below are 8 T cell receptor beta chains sequenced from a single sample in a study of cytomegalovirus exposure and HLA in healthy donors. The PCR employed 60 Vbeta primers together with 13 Jbeta primers. The data were produced by immunoSEQ multiplex PCR, yet TCRdb's version contains in-frame clones alone and is incomplete. The sample holds about 160,000 clones, around 76% seen once. Input material: PBMCs. The receptors derive from a man aged 35 to 55 in good health and CMV-seronegative.

CDR3 region: CASSFTGQGNYEQYF. The CDR3 DNA reads TGTGCCAGCAGTTTCACGGGACAGGGAAACTACGAGCAGTACTTC. The chain uses TRBV28 and TRBJ2-7; the match to TRBD1 covers 9 bases. The CDR3 sequence is 15 residues long. J lost 3 bases, V lost 3 bases, and 6 bases had no gene match. From germline, CDR1 is MDHEN and CDR2 SYDVKM.

The chain joins TRBV5-1 to TRBJ2-2; 10 positions match TRBD2. The V segment lost 2 bases and the J segment 3 bases; nucleotides outside the gene matches: 4. The CDR3 consists of 16 residues. In germline, CDR1 is SGHRS, CDR2 YFSETQ. Here the CDR3 reads CASSFQAGGDTGELFF. The DNA of the CDR3 is TGCGCCAGCAGCTTCCAAGCGGGAGGGGACACCGGGGAGCTGTTTTTT.

This rearrangement joins TRBV27 to TRBJ1-1; a weak D match, TRBD1 (6 bases). The CDR3 contains 16 residues. Per germline, CDR1 MNHEY and CDR2 SMNVEV (reference sequence). Trimming removed 3 bases at V and 6 bases at J, with 20 bases between. The DNA of the CDR3 is TGTGCCAGCAGTTTCCTCGTACGGGGGGCTAGGGCTGAAGCTTTCTTT. It codes for CASSFLVRGARAEAFF.

The table lists this clone with a few counts. The V and J genes are TRBV2 and TRBJ2-6; a weak D match, TRBD1 (6 bases). The CDR3 is 15 residues long. Trimming left V 4 bases short and J 2 bases short, with 9 bases between. Germline-derived CDR1 and CDR2 are SNHLY and FYNNEI. As DNA, the CDR3 is TGTGCCAGCAGTGGCGACAGGACTGGGGCCAACGTCCTGACTTTC. Translated, it gives CASSGDRTGANVLTF.

The rearrangement uses TRBV4-1 and TRBJ1-4; TRBD1 agrees at 9 bases. Germline V CDR1 and CDR2: MGHRA, YSYEKL. The CDR3 is 15 amino acids. Trimming took 4 bases from V and 7 from J; bases not matched to a gene: 7. The CDR3 reads CASSLGDREVEKLFF. CDR3 coding DNA: TGCGCCAGCAGCCTTGGGGACAGGGAGGTTGAAAAACTGTTTTTT.

The chain employs TRBV6-5 and TRBJ1-5; TRBD1 agrees at 9 bases. The CDR3 length is 13 residues. The germline CDR1 and CDR2 sequences are MNHEY and SVGAGI. The junction had 3 bases not matched to a gene; V was cut back by 8 bases and J by 4 bases. The CDR3 DNA sequence: TGTGCCAGCCAACAGGGGGCGAATCAGCCCCAGCATTTT. Translation: CASQQGANQPQHF.

Notes on this clone: Other DNA sequences from this sample encode an identical CDR3 as well. The chain carries TRBV10-2 and TRBJ1-5; TRBD1 matches at 7 bases. CDR3 length equals 15 residues. Germline CDR1 reads WSHSY; CDR2 reads SAAADI. Losses at the gene ends were 4 bases for V and 1 base for J; bases not matched to a gene: 4. CDR3 bases: TGCGCCAGCAGTGTAACAGGGGTAAGCAATCAGCCCCAGCATTTT. Its protein is CASSVTGVSNQPQHF.

This clone was seen more than once but under ten times. The chain uses TRBV28 and TRBJ2-7; the match to TRBD2 covers 12 bases. This CDR3 region has 15 residues. Trimming removed 4 bases from V and 3 bases from J; junction bases left unmatched: 4. Germline CDR1 reads MDHEN; CDR2 reads SYDVKM. The DNA of the CDR3 is TGTGCCAGCAGTTCGCGACTAGCGGGAGTCTACGAGCAGTACTTC. Amino acid sequence: CASSSRLAGVYEQYF. Variable domain in full (rest from reference TRBV28 and TRBJ2-7): DVKVTQSSRYLVKRTGEKVFLECVQDMDHENMFWYRQDPGLGLRLIYFSYDVKMKEKGDIPEGYSVSREKKERFSLILESASTNQTSMYLCASSSRLAGVYEQYFGPGTRLTVT.